These 18 T cell receptor beta chains were all obtained from the same sample, sequenced in a study of blood T cell repertoires in COVID-19. Measured with immunoSEQ multiplex PCR; TCRdb has only the in-frame clones, and not every one. The profile shows just under 45,000 clones, around 84% of them singletons. Material for sequencing was peripheral blood. The receptor set was obtained from a human donor in a cohort sampled during active COVID-19.

The chain carries TRBV12-3 or TRBV12-4 and TRBJ2-1; D is unresolved. The V gene lost 3 bases and the J gene lost 6 bases, with 6 bases spanning the gap. The CDR3 contains 12 residues. The CDR3: CASSFSRNEQFF. CDR3 nucleotide sequence: TGTGCCAGCAGTTTTTCCCGCAATGAGCAGTTCTTC.

V usage is TRBV5-1 and J usage is TRBJ1-2; D possibly corresponds to TRBD1 (6 bases). Germline values: CDR1 SGHRS, CDR2 YFSETQ. V gave up 3 bases and J gave up 7 bases, with 16 bases separating them. The CDR3 runs 14 residues. The CDR3 DNA sequence: TGCGCCAGCAGCTCCGAGACAGGAACGGGTGGCTACACCTTC. Protein sequence: CASSSETGTGGYTF. Drawing the rest from reference TRBV5-1 and TRBJ1-2, the complete variable domain is KAGVTQTPRYLIKTRGQQVTLSCSPISGHRSVSWYQQTPGQGLQFLFEYFSETQRNKGNFPGRFSGRQFSNSRSEMNVSTLELGDSALYLCASSSETGTGGYTFGSGTRLTVV.

This clone was seen more than once but under ten times. The J gene is TRBJ1-5, the V gene TRBV6-6, with 8 positions matching TRBD1. The CDR3 loop spans 15 amino acids. The V and J ends lost 5 bases and 1 base, in that order; junction bases with no gene match: 4. Germline-derived CDR1 and CDR2 are MNHNY and SVGAGI (reference sequence). CDR3 DNA sequence: TGTGCCAGCAGTGCGGACAGGGAAAGCAATCAGCCCCAGCATTTT. Encoded protein: CASSADRESNQPQHF.

This clone was picked up a small number of times. A single base is all that separates this from a far larger clone, so a read error is likely. The chain has TRBV28 and TRBJ1-2; a possible D gene is TRBD1 (6 bases). Germline assignment: CDR1 MDHEN and CDR2 SYDVKM. This CDR3 is built from 13 residues. CDR3 region: CACSLRGAGGYTF. CDR3 nucleotide sequence: TGTGCCTGCAGTTTACGGGGGGCCGGGGGCTACACCTTC.

The chain uses TRBV5-1 and TRBJ2-3; D perhaps matches TRBD1 (6 bases). Germline V gene lookup returns CDR1 SGHRS and CDR2 YFSETQ. Trimming pared 2 bases from V and 2 bases from J, leaving 9 bases between. The CDR3 sequence is 14 residues long. Written as DNA, the CDR3 is TGCGCCAGCAGCTTCAGGGGAGCCACAGATACGCAGTATTTT. It yields the protein CASSFRGATDTQYF.

This rearrangement joins TRBV5-1 to TRBJ1-4, with D maybe TRBD1 (5 bases). This CDR3 has 15 residues. V lost 0 bases to trimming and J lost 7 bases, with 13 bases between them. CDR1 SGHRS and CDR2 YFSETQ come from the germline V gene. In nucleotides, the CDR3 is TGCGCCAGCAGCTTGGATGGGGCGACCGGTGAAAAACTGTTTTTT. The encoded protein is CASSLDGATGEKLFF.

V gene TRBV27 combines with J gene TRBJ1-2, with D unresolved. Deletions cut 5 bases from V and 0 bases from J, with 10 bases between. This CDR3 is built from 14 residues. Germline V gives CDR1 MNHEY, CDR2 SMNVEV (reference sequence). This CDR3 is CASSPATTNYGYTF. The CDR3, as DNA: TGTGCCAGCAGTCCCGCGACAACTAACTATGGCTACACCTTC.

This clone was recorded a few times. The chain carries TRBV5-6 and TRBJ1-2; tentative D call: TRBD1 (6 bases). V lost 2 bases, J lost 8 bases, and 13 bases lay in between. Germline lookup yields CDR1 SGHDT and CDR2 YYEEEE. This CDR3 is 13 amino acids long. CDR3 nucleotide sequence: TGTGCCAGCAGCTTTTGGGGGCGCGACGGCTACACCTTC. Residues: CASSFWGRDGYTF.

The J gene is TRBJ2-3, the V gene TRBV3-1 (or the pseudogene TRBV3-2), with TRBD2 identical over 11 bases. The CDR3 has 18 residues. Germline assignment: CDR1 LGHDT and CDR2 YNNKEL (reference sequence). V lost 0 bases and J lost 2; bases outside the gene matches: 7. CDR3: CASSQDQLAGGHTDTQYF. The CDR3 nucleotides read TGTGCCAGCAGCCAAGATCAGCTAGCGGGGGGCCACACAGATACGCAGTATTTT.

The J gene is TRBJ2-3, the V gene TRBV9; 7 bases match TRBD1. CDR1 is SGDLS and CDR2 is YYNGEE in the germline V gene. Trimming took 5 bases from V and 2 from J; bases not matched to a gene: 5. The CDR3 has 14 residues. In DNA form, the CDR3 reads TGTGCCAGCAGGGTGGGGACAGACACAGATACGCAGTATTTT. As protein: CASRVGTDTDTQYF.

The chain employs TRBV7-2 and TRBJ2-2, with 7 bases fitting TRBD1. Germline V CDR1 and CDR2: SGHTA, FQGNSA. The trim removed 1 base at V and 5 bases at J, leaving 4 bases unmatched. This CDR3 has 15 amino acids. The CDR3 coding sequence is TGTGCCAGCAGCTTAGTAGGGGGCTTAACCGGGGAGCTGTTTTTT. Translating gives CASSLVGGLTGELFF.

The V call is TRBV5-1, the J call TRBJ2-7; 11 bases are shared with TRBD1. The CDR3 has 14 residues. Germline CDR1 and CDR2: SGHRS and YFSETQ. V gave up 4 bases and J gave up 3 bases; unmatched junction bases: 3. The DNA of the CDR3 is TGCGCCAGCAGCCTGGGGACAGGGGGCTACGAGCAGTACGTC. This codes for CASSLGTGGYEQYV.

This chain's CDR3 is CSAEGFNEQFF. The CDR3 DNA reads as TGTTCGGCGGAAGGCTTCAATGAGCAGTTCTTC. The chain couples TRBV3-1 (or the pseudogene TRBV3-2) to TRBJ2-1; D unclear. There are 11 residues in the CDR3. The V gene's germline CDR1 is LGHDT and CDR2 YNNKEL (reference sequence).

V is TRBV3-1 (or the pseudogene TRBV3-2) and J is TRBJ2-5, with 7 bases that match TRBD2. CDR1 and CDR2 (germline): LGHDT, YNNKEL (reference sequence). V lost 8 bases and J lost 0; bases outside the gene matches: 3. CDR3 length: 13 residues. CDR3 amino acids: CASPLADQETQYF. The CDR3 DNA follows: TGTGCCAGCCCCCTAGCGGACCAAGAGACCCAGTACTTC.

The chain joins TRBV7-8 to TRBJ2-3; 11 nucleotides match TRBD2. This CDR3 region has 16 residues. In germline, CDR1 is SGHVS, CDR2 FQNEAQ. Trimming at V came to 5 bases and at J to 2 bases, leaving 6 bases not matched to a gene. The CDR3 region is CASSIIAGGLTDTQYF. For the CDR3, the DNA is TGTGCCAGCAGCATCATAGCGGGGGGGCTCACAGATACGCAGTATTTT.

The CDR3 nucleotides read TGCAGCGTTGGGGAGACAGGCAACTATGGCTACACCTTC. It codes for CSVGETGNYGYTF. The genes are TRBV29-1 and TRBJ1-2; tentative D call: TRBD1 (6 bases). Trimming took off 4 bases at V and 2 bases at J, with 11 bases between the two ends. The CDR3 totals 13 residues. Germline V gene lookup returns CDR1 SQVTM and CDR2 ANQGSEA.

This clone was detected once. This chain uses TRBV10-2 with TRBJ1-5, with D perhaps matching TRBD1 (6 bases). The CDR3 consists of 15 residues. The germline V and J ends were trimmed by 6 bases and 0 bases, with 12 bases remaining between them. Germline V gives CDR1 WSHSY, CDR2 SAAADI. CDR3 sequence: CASRTGGYSNQPQHF. In nucleotides, the CDR3 is TGCGCCAGCAGGACAGGAGGTTATAGCAATCAGCCCCAGCATTTT.

V usage is TRBV7-9 and J usage is TRBJ1-3, with D hard to call. The CDR3 spans 15 residues. The V end lost 1 base, the J end lost 3 bases, and 10 bases lay between the germline ends. Looked up from germline, CDR1 is SEHNR and CDR2 is FQNEAQ (reference sequence). CDR3 region: CASSLEAVIGNTIYF. The CDR3 DNA sequence: TGTGCCAGCAGCTTAGAGGCGGTGATTGGAAACACCATATATTTT. The entire variable domain, with the rest obtained from reference TRBV7-9 and TRBJ1-3, is as follows: DTGVSQNPRHKITKRGQNVTFRCDPISEHNRLYWYRQTLGQGPEFLTYFQNEAQLEKSRLLSDRFSAERPKGSFSTLEIQRTEQGDSAMYLCASSLEAVIGNTIYFGEGSWLTVV.